Detailed here is one T cell receptor beta chain. At least ten counts were recorded for this clonotype. Its antigen target is currently unknown. The input lacks base qualities; no much larger clone sits a single base away. The reads were generated on an Illumina NovaSeq 6000. TCR cDNA was synthesized by 5'RACE template switching, through which a universal primer site and unique molecular identifiers were introduced. cDNA synthesis was primed from both the TCR alpha and TCR beta constant segments. Library amplification used two PCR steps, and the second PCR step added sample barcodes and sequencing adapters. Sequencing of libraries was done on Illumina HiSeq 2500 (2x100 bp) or NovaSeq (2x150 bp). Concerning the study's data processing: Demultiplexing of reads and collapsing into UMI consensus sequences were performed with MIGEC, and V(D)J alignment was carried out with MiXCR. Clonotypes responding to the vaccine were identified with edgeR on replicate PBMC samples, with the criteria of FDR below 0.01 and a log2 fold change above 5 up to day 15. CD4 or CD8 identity was assigned to each bulk clonotype according to whether the clonotype was present at higher abundance in the sequenced CD4 repertoire or the sequenced CD8 repertoire. The public reads were quality trimmed at Q25 with fastp and then assembled into clones with MiXCR by TCRdb, keeping productive beta chains. Rows with a matching CDR3 protein are joined into one entry that keeps the most common DNA and genes. TCRdb, rather than the study authors, made the V and J calls. The sample table contains 300,000 to 350,000 distinct CDR3 sequences; only one count was recorded for around 4.3% of them. The ten largest clones represent roughly a fifth of the sample.

This record belongs to a study of T cells after yellow fever vaccination (dated by TCRdb to between 2019 and 2020). Broadly, across the study: Libraries from fractions with low cell numbers were prepared with the SMART-Seq v4 Ultra Low Input RNA kit. Blood was drawn at multiple timepoints before and after primary and secondary immunization, with bulk PBMC replicates and cell subsets isolated. To follow T-cell clones before and after both primary and booster YFV17D yellow fever vaccination, bulk TCR alpha and beta repertoires underwent longitudinal sequencing. Two healthy male donors made up the cohort, one aged 18 to 29 years and the other aged 30 to 40 years. What the research found in general, with its limitations: After the booster, most clones that had expanded after primary vaccination were detected again (over 95% of CD4 and roughly nine tenths of CD8), suggesting broad maintenance of memory. Because the study included only a couple of donors, the extent to which the findings can be generalized is limited. The secondary T-cell response was weaker than the primary response but faster, peaking on day 5 instead of day 15. Because abundant contaminating clonotypes from the bulk population could be contained in FACS-sorted repertoires, computational filtering was required. A small share of clonotypes was detected in both CD4 and CD8 compartments, with the overlap likely arising from convergent recombination.

The meaning of the sample's treatment or condition label: live attenuated yellow fever vaccine strain. Two biological replicates of bulk PBMCs were collected at each blood-draw timepoint. PBMCs were isolated from peripheral blood using a standard Ficoll-Paque protocol. RNA was extracted with TriZol from bulk PBMCs, CD4 and CD8 fractions, and dextramer-positive and dextramer-negative fractions. Inclusive of the bounding cysteine and phenylalanine, the CDR3 is 14 residues long. The DNA shown is the 42-base CDR3, in frame from base 1. Unmatched junction bases come to 5, with V trimmed by 6 bases and J by 3 bases.

The chain couples TRBV12-3 or TRBV12-4 to TRBJ2-1; the central 7 bases match TRBD1. The source was PBMCs, collected 15 days after the yellow fever booster vaccination. The source of this sequence is a man in his late teens or twenties who received the YFV17D yellow fever vaccine. The CDR3 region reads CASRPGTVYNEQFF. The DNA is TGTGCCAGCAGGCCCGGGACAGTCTACAATGAGCAGTTCTTC.